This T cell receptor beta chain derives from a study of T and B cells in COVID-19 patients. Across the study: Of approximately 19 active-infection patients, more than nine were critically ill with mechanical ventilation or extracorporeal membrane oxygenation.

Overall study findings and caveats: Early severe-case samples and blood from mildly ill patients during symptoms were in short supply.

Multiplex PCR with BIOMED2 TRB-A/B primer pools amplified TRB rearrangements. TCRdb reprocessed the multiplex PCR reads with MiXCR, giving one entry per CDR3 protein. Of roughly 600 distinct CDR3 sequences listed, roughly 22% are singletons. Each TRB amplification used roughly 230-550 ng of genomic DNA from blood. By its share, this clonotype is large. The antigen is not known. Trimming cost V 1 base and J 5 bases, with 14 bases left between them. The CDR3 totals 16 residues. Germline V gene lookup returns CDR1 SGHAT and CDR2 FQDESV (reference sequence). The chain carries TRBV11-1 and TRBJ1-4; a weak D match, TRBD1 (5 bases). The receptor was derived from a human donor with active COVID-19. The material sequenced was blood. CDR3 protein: CASSLGPQGTNEKLFF. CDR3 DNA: TGTGCCAGCAGCTTAGGACCTCAGGGAACCAATGAAAAACTGTTTTTT.